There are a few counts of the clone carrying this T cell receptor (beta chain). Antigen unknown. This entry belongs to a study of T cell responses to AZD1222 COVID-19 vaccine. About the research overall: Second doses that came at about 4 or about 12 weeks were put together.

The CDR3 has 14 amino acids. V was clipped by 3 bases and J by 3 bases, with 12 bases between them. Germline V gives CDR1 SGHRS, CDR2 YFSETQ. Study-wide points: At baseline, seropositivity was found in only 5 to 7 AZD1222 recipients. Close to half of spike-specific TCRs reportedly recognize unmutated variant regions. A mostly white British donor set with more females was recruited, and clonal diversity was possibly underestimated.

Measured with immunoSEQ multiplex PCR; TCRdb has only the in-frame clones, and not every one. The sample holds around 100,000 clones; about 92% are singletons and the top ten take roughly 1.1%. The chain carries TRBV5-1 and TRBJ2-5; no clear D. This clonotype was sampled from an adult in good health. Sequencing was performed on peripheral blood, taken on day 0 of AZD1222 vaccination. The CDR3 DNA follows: TGCGCCAGCAGCTCCAACGACTTGGAAGAGACCCAGTACTTC. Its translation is CASSSNDLEETQYF.